This T cell receptor beta chain derives from a study of blood T cells in healthy people across ages. Notes on the study in general: Strongly correlated with naive T cell percentage was TCR beta diversity.

Donors were systemically healthy Caucasian individuals from Russia aged roughly 6 to 90 years. Drawing of peripheral blood yielded ten milliliters from each donor. Germline V gene sequence: CDR1 SNHLY, CDR2 FYNNEI. The CDR3 length is 15 residues. This clonotype was recorded once. Its antigen is still unknown. Using a J-beta primer mix together with a sample-barcoded 5' primer, a second PCR was run for about 6 to 12 cycles. From the 5' RACE reads, TCRdb called clonotypes with MiXCR, one entry per CDR3 protein. The data show 800,000 to 950,000 distinct CDR3 sequences, 45% to 50% seen once. The rearrangement joins TRBV2 to TRBJ2-7; TRBD1 matches 8 bases. Judging by the DNA end, TRBJ2-5 fits better; the J call may be wrong. The sample comprised blood. The source of this sequence is a man aged 25-45 years in good health. The chain's CDR3 is CASKIQGVEGETQYF. CDR3 in DNA: TGTGCCAGCAAAATACAGGGGGTTGAAGGAGAGACCCAGTACTTC.